This entry lists 18 T cell receptor beta chains sequenced from one sample in a study of blood T cell repertoires in COVID-19. Repertoires were generated with immunoSEQ multiplex PCR, while TCRdb's copy carries only in-frame clones and drops some. Among about 240,000 clones listed, more than 70% were seen once. Sequencing was performed on peripheral blood. Every receptor here comes from a man older than 75 with acute or convalescent COVID-19.

The J gene is TRBJ2-2, the V gene TRBV3-1 (or the pseudogene TRBV3-2), with TRBD1 identical over 8 bases. This CDR3 is built from 15 residues. The trim removed 5 bases at V and 4 bases at J, leaving 6 bases unmatched. CDR1 LGHDT and CDR2 YNNKEL come from the germline V gene (reference sequence). CDR3 DNA sequence: TGTGCCAGCAGCATGACAGGGGCGGGCACCGGGGAGCTGTTTTTT. Its translation: CASSMTGAGTGELFF.

The V gene is TRBV11-2, the J gene TRBJ2-1; D remains ambiguous. The CDR3 totals 11 residues. CDR1 is SGHAT, CDR2 FQNNGV, per germline. V lost 6 bases to trimming and J lost 4 bases, with 4 bases between them. CDR3 coding DNA: TGTGCCAGCAGTCCGTACAATGAGCAGTTCTTC. This encodes CASSPYNEQFF.

V usage is TRBV5-4 and J usage is TRBJ1-1; 8 bases agree with TRBD1. The CDR3 covers 14 residues. Germline values: CDR1 SGHNT, CDR2 YYREEE (reference sequence). V shed 5 bases and J 2 bases; nucleotides not matched to a gene: 5. CDR3 nucleotide sequence: TGTGCCAGCAGGAGGACAGGGTCAAACACTGAAGCTTTCTTT. This encodes CASRRTGSNTEAFF. Full variable domain (outside the CDR3, taken from reference TRBV5-4 and TRBJ1-1): ETGVTQSPTHLIKTRGQQVTLRCSSQSGHNTVSWYQQALGQGPQFIFQYYREEENGRGNFPPRFSGLQFPNYSSELNVNALELDDSALYLCASRRTGSNTEAFFGQGTRLTVV.

The gene calls are TRBV27 and TRBJ2-7; 11 bases agree with TRBD2. Unmatched junction bases numbered 3, after V lost 5 bases and J lost 0 bases. This CDR3 region has 15 residues. In germline, CDR1 is MNHEY, CDR2 SMNVEV (reference sequence). CDR3 in amino acids: CASSPLAGVSYEQYF. DNA for the CDR3: TGTGCCAGCAGTCCACTAGCGGGGGTCTCCTACGAGCAGTACTTC.

This chain joins TRBV18 and TRBJ2-7; D not resolved. Germline CDR1 reads KGHSH; CDR2 reads LQKENI. V was clipped by 3 bases and J by 7 bases, with 7 bases between them. This CDR3 contains 11 residues. This CDR3 is CASSPRFEQYF. CDR3 sequence (DNA): TGTGCCAGCTCACCCAGGTTTGAGCAGTACTTC.

The V and J genes are TRBV7-2 and TRBJ2-1, with a possible D match to TRBD1 (6 bases). Germline V lookup: CDR1 SGHTA, CDR2 FQGNSA. This CDR3 region has 16 residues. V lost 0 bases, J lost 3 bases, and 12 bases lay in between. The CDR3 spells CASSLAGAVNYNEQFF. CDR3 in DNA: TGTGCCAGCAGCTTAGCGGGGGCCGTCAACTACAATGAGCAGTTCTTC.

This clone was seen a handful of times. The gene calls are TRBV9 and TRBJ1-5; 7 bases map to TRBD1. The CDR3 is made up of 15 amino acids. The J segment lost 5 bases and the V segment lost 0 bases, leaving 5 bases of the junction unmatched. In germline, CDR1 is SGDLS, CDR2 YYNGEE. In DNA form, the CDR3 reads TGTGCCAGCAGCGTAGGTTCAGGGGGGTATCAGCCCCAGCATTTT. Translated, it gives CASSVGSGGYQPQHF.

V is TRBV24-1 and J is TRBJ1-6, with TRBD1 identical over 7 bases. Germline V lookup: CDR1 KGHDR, CDR2 SFDVKD. The ends lost 7 bases at V and 4 bases at J; junction bases unmatched: 3. The CDR3 is 14 residues long. CDR3: CATSGTAYNSPLHF. DNA for the CDR3: TGTGCCACCAGCGGGACAGCTTATAATTCACCCCTCCACTTT.

The rearrangement uses TRBV28 and TRBJ1-3, with no clear D. Germline CDR1 MDHEN, CDR2 SYDVKM. This CDR3 contains 16 residues. Trimming pared 1 base from V and 0 bases from J, leaving 10 bases between. The CDR3 protein is CASSLSWRSSGNTIYF. The CDR3 nucleotides read TGTGCCAGCAGTTTATCCTGGCGGAGCTCTGGAAACACCATATATTTT.

V and J are TRBV12-3 or TRBV12-4 and TRBJ2-2; D gene ambiguous. The length of the CDR3 is 13 residues. V was cut by 3 bases and J by 6 bases, with 8 bases left in between. The CDR3 protein is CASSFQQAGELFF. The CDR3 DNA is TGTGCCAGCAGTTTCCAGCAGGCCGGGGAGCTGTTTTTT.

The V gene is TRBV5-1, the J gene TRBJ2-2, with a weak D call TRBD1 (7 bases). This CDR3 spans 13 amino acids. V was pared by 5 bases and J by 5 bases, with 10 bases between. Germline V gene lookup returns CDR1 SGHRS and CDR2 YFSETQ. CDR3 region: CASSAGGTGELFF. The CDR3 DNA reads TGCGCCAGCAGTGCAGGGGGGACCGGGGAGCTGTTTTTT.

V and J are TRBV11-2 and TRBJ2-1; D is undetermined. The CDR3 sequence is 15 residues long. V shed 2 bases and J shed 6 bases, with 14 bases lying between them. CDR1 is SGHAT, CDR2 FQNNGV, per germline. The CDR3 DNA reads as TGTGCCAGCAGCTTACCTAGAACCGGTGCCAATGAGCAGTTCTTC. This codes for CASSLPRTGANEQFF.

J is TRBJ2-1 and V is TRBV10-1, with 15 bases matching TRBD2. The CDR3 runs 15 residues. V lost 5 bases to trimming and J lost 12 bases; unmatched junction nucleotides: 8. Germline V gives CDR1 WNHNN, CDR2 SYGVQD (reference sequence). Here the CDR3 reads CASSIRTSGGARQFF. The CDR3 DNA reads as TGCGCCAGCAGTATAAGGACTAGCGGGGGGGCCCGGCAGTTCTTC.

The chain combines TRBV5-8 with TRBJ2-7; perhaps TRBD1 as D (5 bases). Germline assignment: CDR1 SGHTS and CDR2 YDEGEE. Trimming pared 0 bases from V and 3 bases from J, leaving 7 bases between. The CDR3 spans 13 residues. In nucleotides, the CDR3 is TGTGCCAGCAGCTTGGTAGGGGTCTACGAGCAGTACTTC. As protein: CASSLVGVYEQYF.

The chain carries TRBV4-2 and TRBJ2-2; 10 bases fit TRBD2. Losses at the gene ends were 3 bases for V and 4 bases for J; bases not matched to a gene: 5. CDR1 LGHNA and CDR2 YNFKEQ come from the germline V gene. This CDR3 region has 16 residues. CDR3 DNA: TGTGCCAGCAGCCATCCTTGGACTAGCGGCACCGGGGAGCTGTTTTTT. Encoded protein: CASSHPWTSGTGELFF.

The chain couples TRBV28 to TRBJ1-4; D not resolved. There are 14 residues in the CDR3. V lost 4 bases and J lost 4, with 10 bases in between. CDR1 MDHEN and CDR2 SYDVKM come from the germline V gene. The CDR3 nucleotides are TGTGCCAGCAGTTCCTTCCCCCTTAATGAAAAACTGTTTTTT. As protein: CASSSFPLNEKLFF. The variable domain in full, with the rest retrieved from reference TRBV28 and TRBJ1-4, is DVKVTQSSRYLVKRTGEKVFLECVQDMDHENMFWYRQDPGLGLRLIYFSYDVKMKEKGDIPEGYSVSREKKERFSLILESASTNQTSMYLCASSSFPLNEKLFFGSGTQLSVL.

This chain connects TRBV2 to TRBJ2-3; the D gene is possibly TRBD2 (6 bases). V dropped 4 bases and J dropped 0 bases, with 11 bases sitting between them. CDR1 SNHLY and CDR2 FYNNEI come from the germline V gene. This CDR3 spans 15 amino acids. As DNA, the CDR3 is TGTGCCAGCAGTGTCCTTAGCGGAAGCACAGATACGCAGTATTTT. This translates into CASSVLSGSTDTQYF.

This clone was recorded only once. The J gene is TRBJ1-1, the V gene TRBV7-2; no clear D gene. The V and J ends lost 5 bases and 7 bases respectively, with 11 bases between them. There are 12 residues in the CDR3. Germline CDR1 SGHTA, CDR2 FQGNSA. The CDR3 nucleotides read TGTGCCAGCAGCCACGACACACTTGAAGCTTTCTTT. Its translation is CASSHDTLEAFF. Based on the CDR3 plus reference TRBV7-2 and TRBJ1-1, the full variable domain is GAGVSQSPSNKVTEKGKDVELRCDPISGHTALYWYRQSLGQGLEFLIYFQGNSAPDKSGLPSDRFSAERTGGSVSTLTIQRTQQEDSAVYLCASSHDTLEAFFGQGTRLTVV.